A selection of T cell receptor beta chains follows, all from one sample in a study of shared clonotypes between healthy human individuals. Profiling relied on immunoSEQ multiplex PCR, and the TCRdb table lists in-frame clones only, not all of them. The sample lists about 480,000 clones; almost 80% were seen once. The specimen was PBMCs. The source is a woman in her 40s in good health. Some clones in this sample may be carry-over from other donors' samples. Each CDR3 is given with its conserved first and last residue. D genes are given only for firm matches. Rows give clone size only sometimes, using once, few, many, or a class for an expanded clone.

D gene,clone size,J gene,V gene,CDR3 DNA,CDR3 protein
TRBD2,NA,TRBJ2-1,TRBV29-1,TGCAGCGGGGAAACTAGCGGGTACAATGAGCAGTTCTTC,CSGETSGYNEQFF
NA,NA,TRBJ2-7,TRBV10-3,TGTGCCATCAGTGAGAGGGACTACGAGCAGTACTTC,CAISERDYEQYF
TRBD2,NA,TRBJ2-3,TRBV4-3,TGCGCCAGCAGCCAAGGCCTAGCGGGAAGGGCAGATACGCAGTATTTT,CASSQGLAGRADTQYF
NA,NA,TRBJ1-5,TRBV25-1,TGTGCCAGCAGTGAATACCCTAAGGTGGATGAGTCAAATCAGCCCCAGCATTTT,CASSEYPKVDESNQPQHF
TRBD1,NA,TRBJ2-7,TRBV19,TGTGCCAGTAGTAGCGACAGGGGGATCGGCTACGAGCAGTACTTC,CASSSDRGIGYEQYF
NA,NA,TRBJ2-7,TRBV5-1,TGCGCCAGCAGCTTGGCCGGACAGCACTACGAGCAGTACTTC,CASSLAGQHYEQYF
TRBD2,NA,TRBJ2-7,TRBV28,TGTGCCAGCAGTGGACTAGTCAATTACTACGAGCAGTACTTC,CASSGLVNYYEQYF
NA,NA,TRBJ1-1,TRBV5-6,TGTGCCAGCAGCTTGCGACAGACGAACACTGAAGCTTTCTTT,CASSLRQTNTEAFF
NA,NA,TRBJ2-7,TRBV7-6,TGTGCCAGCAGCTTCGGGGTAAGCTACGAGCAGTACTTC,CASSFGVSYEQYF
NA,few,TRBJ1-1,TRBV5-1,TGCGCCAGCAGCTTGGACAATTGGAACATGAACACTGAAGCTTTCTTT,CASSLDNWNMNTEAFF